Here is one T cell receptor (beta chain) with its context. Per the study methods: Amplifying reference gene primers gave estimates of nucleated cell counts. Libraries were prepared by immunoSEQ multiplex PCR; TCRdb keeps only in-frame clonotypes and omits some of them. That table gives V, J and clone size, and the DNA gave D and trimming. The sample yields 95,000 to 130,000 clones, 90% seen once. The source of the sample is a study of blood T cell repertoires in COVID-19. Background on the study: PBMCs, B-cell-depleted T cells, or T cells were the source of the cDNA or gDNA that made up the material.

Losses at the gene ends were 8 bases for V and 3 bases for J; bases not matched to a gene: 4. Germline CDR1 is LGHDT and CDR2 is YNNKEL (reference sequence). This CDR3 has 13 amino acids. Input material: peripheral blood. The origin of this receptor is a human donor with active COVID-19. The donor label of this sample is uncertain. V gene TRBV3-1 (or the pseudogene TRBV3-2) combines with J gene TRBJ2-3; 8 nucleotides match TRBD1. In nucleotides, the CDR3 is TGTGCCAGCGGACAGGGTTGGACAGATACGCAGTATTTT. Translating it yields CASGQGWTDTQYF.